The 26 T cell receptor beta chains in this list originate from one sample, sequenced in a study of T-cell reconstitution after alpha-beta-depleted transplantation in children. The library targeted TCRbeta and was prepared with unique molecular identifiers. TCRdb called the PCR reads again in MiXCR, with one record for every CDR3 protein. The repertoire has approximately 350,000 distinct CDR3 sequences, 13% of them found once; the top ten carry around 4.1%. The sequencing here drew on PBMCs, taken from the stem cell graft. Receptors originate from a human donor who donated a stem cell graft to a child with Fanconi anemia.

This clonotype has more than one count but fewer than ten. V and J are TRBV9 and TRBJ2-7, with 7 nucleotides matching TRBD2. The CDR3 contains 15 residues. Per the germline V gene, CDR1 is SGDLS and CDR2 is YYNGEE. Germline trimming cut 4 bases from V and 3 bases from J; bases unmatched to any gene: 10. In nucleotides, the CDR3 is TGTGCCAGCAGCCCTCGAGAGGGAGGGAGCTACGAGCAGTACTTC. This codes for CASSPREGGSYEQYF.

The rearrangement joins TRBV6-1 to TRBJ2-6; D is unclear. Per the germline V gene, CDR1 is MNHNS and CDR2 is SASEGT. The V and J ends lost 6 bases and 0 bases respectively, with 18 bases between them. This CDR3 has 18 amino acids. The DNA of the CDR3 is TGTGCCAGCAGCACCCCCACAGCGCCTAGCTCTGGGGCCAACGTCCTGACTTTC. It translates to CASSTPTAPSSGANVLTF.

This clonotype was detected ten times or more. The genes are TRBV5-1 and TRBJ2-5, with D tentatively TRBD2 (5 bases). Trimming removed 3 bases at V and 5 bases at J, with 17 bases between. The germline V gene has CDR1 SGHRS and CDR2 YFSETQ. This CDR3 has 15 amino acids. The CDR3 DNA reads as TGCGCCAGCAGCTCAGGCCTAGCTCTGATGGAGACCCAGTACTTC. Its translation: CASSSGLALMETQYF.

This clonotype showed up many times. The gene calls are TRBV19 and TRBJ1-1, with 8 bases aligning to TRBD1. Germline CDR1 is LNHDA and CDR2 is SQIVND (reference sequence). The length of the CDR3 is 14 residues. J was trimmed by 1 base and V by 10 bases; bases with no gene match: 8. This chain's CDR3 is CATDRGGWNTEAFF. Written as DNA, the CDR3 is TGTGCCACTGACAGGGGCGGATGGAACACTGAAGCTTTCTTT.

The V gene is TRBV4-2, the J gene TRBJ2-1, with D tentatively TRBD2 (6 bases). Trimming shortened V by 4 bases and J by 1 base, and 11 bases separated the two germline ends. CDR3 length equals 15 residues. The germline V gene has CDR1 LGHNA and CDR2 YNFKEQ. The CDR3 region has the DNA TGTGCCAGCAGCCGAACCGGGACTTCCTACAATGAGCAGTTCTTC. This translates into CASSRTGTSYNEQFF.

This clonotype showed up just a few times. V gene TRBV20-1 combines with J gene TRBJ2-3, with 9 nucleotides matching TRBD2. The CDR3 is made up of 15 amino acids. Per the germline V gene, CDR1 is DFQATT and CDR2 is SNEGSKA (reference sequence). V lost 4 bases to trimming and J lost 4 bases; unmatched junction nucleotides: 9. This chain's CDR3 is CSAKRDSGRPDTQYF. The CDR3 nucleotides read TGCAGTGCTAAGCGCGATAGCGGGAGACCAGATACGCAGTATTTT.

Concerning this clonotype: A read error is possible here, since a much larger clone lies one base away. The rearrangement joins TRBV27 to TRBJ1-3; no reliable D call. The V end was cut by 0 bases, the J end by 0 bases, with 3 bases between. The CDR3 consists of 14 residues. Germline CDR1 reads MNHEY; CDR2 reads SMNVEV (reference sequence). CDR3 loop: CASSLSVSGNTIYF. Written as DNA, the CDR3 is TGTGCCAGCAGTTTATCAGTCTCTGGAAACACCATATATTTT.

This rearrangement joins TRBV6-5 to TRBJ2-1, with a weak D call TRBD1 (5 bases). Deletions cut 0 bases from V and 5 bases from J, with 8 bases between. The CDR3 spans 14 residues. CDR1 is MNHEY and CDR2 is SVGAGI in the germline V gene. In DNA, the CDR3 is TGTGCCAGCAGTTACTCGAGACAGAACAATGAGCAGTTCTTC. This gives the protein CASSYSRQNNEQFF.

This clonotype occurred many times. In DNA form, the CDR3 reads TGCAGCGTAGCCCAGGAACTCTACAATGAGCAGTTCTTC. This sequence encodes CSVAQELYNEQFF. The genes are TRBV29-1 and TRBJ2-1; D unresolved. V was clipped by 6 bases and J by 3 bases, with 12 bases between them. This CDR3 region has 13 residues. CDR1 is SQVTM and CDR2 is ANQGSEA in the germline V gene.

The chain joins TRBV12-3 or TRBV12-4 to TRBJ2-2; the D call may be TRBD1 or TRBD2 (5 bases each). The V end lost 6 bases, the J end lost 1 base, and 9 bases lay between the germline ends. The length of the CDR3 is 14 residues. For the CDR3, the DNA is TGTGCCAGCAGGGGACCGGAGAACACCGGGGAGCTGTTTTTT. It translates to CASRGPENTGELFF.

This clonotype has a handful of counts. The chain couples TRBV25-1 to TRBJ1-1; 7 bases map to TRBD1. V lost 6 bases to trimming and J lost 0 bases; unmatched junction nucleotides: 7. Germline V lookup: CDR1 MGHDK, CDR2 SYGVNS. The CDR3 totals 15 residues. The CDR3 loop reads CASSGQEILNTEAFF. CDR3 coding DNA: TGTGCCAGCAGCGGACAGGAGATACTGAACACTGAAGCTTTCTTT.

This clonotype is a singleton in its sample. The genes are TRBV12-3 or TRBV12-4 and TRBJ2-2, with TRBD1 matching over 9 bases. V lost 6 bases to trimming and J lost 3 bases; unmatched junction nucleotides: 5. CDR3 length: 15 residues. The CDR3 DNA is TGTGCCAGCAGGACCGGGACAGGGCACACCGGGGAGCTGTTTTTT. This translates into CASRTGTGHTGELFF.

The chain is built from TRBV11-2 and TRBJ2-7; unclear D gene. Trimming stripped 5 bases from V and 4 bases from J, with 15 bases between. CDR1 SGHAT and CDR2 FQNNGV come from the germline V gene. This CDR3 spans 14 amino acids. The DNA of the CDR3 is TGTGCCAGCAGCCCTGTGAATGGTTTGTACGAGCAGTACGTC. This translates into CASSPVNGLYEQYV.

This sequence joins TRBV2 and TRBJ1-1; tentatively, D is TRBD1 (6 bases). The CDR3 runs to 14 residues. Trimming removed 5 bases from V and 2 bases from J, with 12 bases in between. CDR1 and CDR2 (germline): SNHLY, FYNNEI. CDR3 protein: CASSNPGANTEAFF. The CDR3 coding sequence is TGTGCCAGCAGTAACCCAGGGGCCAACACTGAAGCTTTCTTT. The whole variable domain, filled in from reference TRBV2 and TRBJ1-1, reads EPEVTQTPSHQVTQMGQEVILRCVPISNHLYFYWYRQILGQKVEFLVSFYNNEISEKSEIFDDQFSVERPDGSNFTLKIRSTKLEDSAMYFCASSNPGANTEAFFGQGTRLTVV.

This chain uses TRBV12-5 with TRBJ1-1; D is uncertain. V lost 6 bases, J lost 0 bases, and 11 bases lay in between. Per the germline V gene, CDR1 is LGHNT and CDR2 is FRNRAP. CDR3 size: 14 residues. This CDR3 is CASGVGLLNTEAFF. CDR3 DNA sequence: TGTGCTAGTGGGGTTGGGCTATTGAACACTGAAGCTTTCTTT.

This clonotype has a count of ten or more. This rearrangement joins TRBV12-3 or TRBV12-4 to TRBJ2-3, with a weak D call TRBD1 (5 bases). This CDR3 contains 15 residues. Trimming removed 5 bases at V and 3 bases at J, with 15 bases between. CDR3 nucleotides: TGTGCCAGCAGTCCTCAGGGTGGGAAGACAGATACGCAGTATTTT. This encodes CASSPQGGKTDTQYF.

The CDR3 bases are TGCGCCAGCAGCCATCTCCTAGACCATGAGCAGTTCTTC. Translated, it gives CASSHLLDHEQFF. The rearrangement uses TRBV4-3 and TRBJ2-1; D uncertain. The germline V gene has CDR1 LGHNA and CDR2 YSLEER. Trimming cost V 3 bases and J 8 bases, with 11 bases left between them. This CDR3 region has 13 residues.

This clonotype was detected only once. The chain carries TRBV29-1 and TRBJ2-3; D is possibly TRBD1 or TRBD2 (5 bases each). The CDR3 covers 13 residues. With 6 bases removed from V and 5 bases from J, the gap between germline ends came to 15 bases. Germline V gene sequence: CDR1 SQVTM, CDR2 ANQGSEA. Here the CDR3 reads CSVQGDGGDTQYF. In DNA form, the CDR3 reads TGCAGCGTCCAAGGGGACGGAGGAGATACGCAGTATTTT.

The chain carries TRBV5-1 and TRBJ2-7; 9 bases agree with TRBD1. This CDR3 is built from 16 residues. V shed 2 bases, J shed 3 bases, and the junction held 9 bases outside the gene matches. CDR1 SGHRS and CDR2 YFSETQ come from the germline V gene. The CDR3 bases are TGCGCCAGCAGCTTTGTTGATCCGGGACAGGGCTACGAGCAGTACTTC. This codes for CASSFVDPGQGYEQYF.

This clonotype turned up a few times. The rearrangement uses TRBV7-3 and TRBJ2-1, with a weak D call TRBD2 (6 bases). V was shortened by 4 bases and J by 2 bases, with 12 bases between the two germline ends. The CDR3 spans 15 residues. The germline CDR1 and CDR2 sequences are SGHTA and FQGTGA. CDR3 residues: CASSSWGEPYNEQFF. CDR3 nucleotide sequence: TGTGCCAGCAGCTCTTGGGGGGAACCCTACAATGAGCAGTTCTTC. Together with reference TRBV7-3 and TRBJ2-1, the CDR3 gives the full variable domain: GAGVSQTPSNKVTEKGKYVELRCDPISGHTALYWYRQSLGQGPEFLIYFQGTGAADDSGLPNDRFFAVRPEGSVSTLKIQRTERGDSAVYLCASSSWGEPYNEQFFGPGTRLTVL.

CDR3 protein: CASSPGTSGRYEQYF. The CDR3, as DNA: TGTGCCAGCAGCCCCGGGACTAGCGGTAGATACGAGCAGTACTTC. This chain joins TRBV5-6 and TRBJ2-7; TRBD2 matches 11 bases. The germline CDR1 and CDR2 sequences are SGHDT and YYEEEE. The CDR3 has 15 residues. Losses at the gene ends were 4 bases for V and 4 bases for J; bases not matched to a gene: 7.

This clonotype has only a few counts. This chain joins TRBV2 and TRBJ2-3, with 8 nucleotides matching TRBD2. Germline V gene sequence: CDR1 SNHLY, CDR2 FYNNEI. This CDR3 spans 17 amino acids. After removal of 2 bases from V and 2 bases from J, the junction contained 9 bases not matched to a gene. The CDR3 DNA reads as TGTGCCAGCAGTGAACCCAAAAGCGGGGGCTACACAGATACGCAGTATTTT. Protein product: CASSEPKSGGYTDTQYF.

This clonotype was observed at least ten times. The CDR3 region has the DNA TGTGCCAGCAGGGGACAGGGTGATACGCAGTATTTT. The encoded protein is CASRGQGDTQYF. V and J are TRBV2 and TRBJ2-3; 9 bases match TRBD1. J lost 6 bases, V lost 6 bases, and 1 base had no gene match. The CDR3 totals 12 residues. Germline V lookup: CDR1 SNHLY, CDR2 FYNNEI.

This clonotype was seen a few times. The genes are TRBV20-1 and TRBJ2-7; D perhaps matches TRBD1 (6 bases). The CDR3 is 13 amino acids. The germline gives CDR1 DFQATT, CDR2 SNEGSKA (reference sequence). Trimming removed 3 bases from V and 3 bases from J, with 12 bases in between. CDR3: CSASRGRDYEQYF. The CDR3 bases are TGCAGTGCTAGTAGGGGGAGAGACTACGAGCAGTACTTC.

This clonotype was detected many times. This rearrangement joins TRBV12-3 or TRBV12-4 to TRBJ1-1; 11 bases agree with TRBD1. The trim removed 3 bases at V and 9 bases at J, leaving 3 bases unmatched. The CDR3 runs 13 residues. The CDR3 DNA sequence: TGTGCCAGCAGTTTCGGACAGGGGGCGAAAGCTTTCTTT. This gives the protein CASSFGQGAKAFF.

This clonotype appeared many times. CDR3 residues: CASSLVIQGADTQYF. Here the CDR3 DNA reads TGCGCCAGCAGCTTGGTTATACAAGGGGCAGATACGCAGTATTTT. This chain uses TRBV5-1 with TRBJ2-3; tentative D call: TRBD1 (5 bases). Germline values: CDR1 SGHRS, CDR2 YFSETQ. This CDR3 comprises 15 residues. V lost 0 bases to trimming and J lost 4 bases, with 12 bases between them.